This T cell receptor beta chain is drawn from a study of cytomegalovirus exposure and HLA in healthy donors. Study-level results: Most likely, a cluster of highly shared sequence variants arose as a sequencing artifact. Later work found most CMV-associated TCR beta chains apparently HLA-restricted.

Between the trimmed V and J ends, which lost 2 bases and 2 bases, there was a span of 12 bases. Germline loops: CDR1 SQVTM, CDR2 ANQGSEA. There are 14 residues in the CDR3. In regard to this clone: What it binds is unknown.

Primers included in the PCR were 60 Vbeta and 13 Jbeta primers. In the original workflow: A follow-up analysis tallied 65 million to 80 million unique TCR beta chains, roughly 10 million shared. Data came from immunoSEQ multiplex PCR; TCRdb stores just in-frame clones and leaves some out. V, J and clone size were drawn from that table, and D and trimming were deduced from the DNA. This table has about 160,000 clones, 84% appearing once. This sequence joins TRBV29-1 and TRBJ1-2, with no clear D. The TCR comes from a boy aged 2 to 10 in good health and CMV-seronegative. Sequenced material: PBMCs. The chain's CDR3 is CSVETEGNNYGYTF. As DNA, the CDR3 is TGCAGCGTTGAAACAGAGGGAAACAACTATGGCTACACCTTC. The whole variable domain, remainder taken from reference TRBV29-1 and TRBJ1-2, is SAVISQKPSRDICQRGTSLTIQCQVDSQVTMMFWYRQQPGQSLTLIATANQGSEATYESGFVIDKFPISRPNLTFSTLTVSNMSPEDSSIYLCSVETEGNNYGYTFGSGTRLTVV.